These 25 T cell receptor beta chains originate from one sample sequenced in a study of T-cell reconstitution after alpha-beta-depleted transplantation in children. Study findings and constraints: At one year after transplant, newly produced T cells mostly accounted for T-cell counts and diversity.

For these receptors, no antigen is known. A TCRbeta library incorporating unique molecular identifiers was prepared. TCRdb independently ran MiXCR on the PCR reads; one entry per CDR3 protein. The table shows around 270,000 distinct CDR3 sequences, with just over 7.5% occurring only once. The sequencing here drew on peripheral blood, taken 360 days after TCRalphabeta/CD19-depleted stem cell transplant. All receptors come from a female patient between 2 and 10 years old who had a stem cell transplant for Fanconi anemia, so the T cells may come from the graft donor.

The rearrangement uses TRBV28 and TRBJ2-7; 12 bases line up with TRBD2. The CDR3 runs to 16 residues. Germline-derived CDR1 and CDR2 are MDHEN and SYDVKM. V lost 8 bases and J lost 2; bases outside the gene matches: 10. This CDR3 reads CASGLVASGRAYEQYF. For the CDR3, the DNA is TGTGCCAGCGGCTTGGTGGCTAGCGGGAGGGCCTACGAGCAGTACTTC.

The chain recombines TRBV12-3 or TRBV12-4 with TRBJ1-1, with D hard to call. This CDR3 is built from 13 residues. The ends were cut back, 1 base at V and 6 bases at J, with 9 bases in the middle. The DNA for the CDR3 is TGTGCCAGCAGTTTAGTATCGGAGGCTGAAGCTTTCTTT. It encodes CASSLVSEAEAFF.

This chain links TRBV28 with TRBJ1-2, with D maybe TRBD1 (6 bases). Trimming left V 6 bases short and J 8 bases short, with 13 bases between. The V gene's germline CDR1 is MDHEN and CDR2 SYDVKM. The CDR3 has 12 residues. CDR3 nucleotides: TGTGCCAGCAGGCGACCGGGGGCGGGCTACACCTTC. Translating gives CASRRPGAGYTF.

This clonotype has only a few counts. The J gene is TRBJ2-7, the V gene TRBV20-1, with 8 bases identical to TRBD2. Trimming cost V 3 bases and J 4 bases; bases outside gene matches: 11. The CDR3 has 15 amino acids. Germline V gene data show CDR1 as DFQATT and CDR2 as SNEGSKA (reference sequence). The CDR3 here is CSASLPRGLGYEQYF. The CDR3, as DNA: TGCAGTGCTAGTTTGCCCCGGGGACTAGGTTACGAGCAGTACTTC.

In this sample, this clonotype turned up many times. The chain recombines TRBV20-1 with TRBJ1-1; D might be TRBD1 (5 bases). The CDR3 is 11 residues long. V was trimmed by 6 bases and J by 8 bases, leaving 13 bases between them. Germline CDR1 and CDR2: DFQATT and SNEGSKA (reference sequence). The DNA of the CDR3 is TGCAGTGCAACCGGACACGACGAAGCTTTCTTT. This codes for CSATGHDEAFF.

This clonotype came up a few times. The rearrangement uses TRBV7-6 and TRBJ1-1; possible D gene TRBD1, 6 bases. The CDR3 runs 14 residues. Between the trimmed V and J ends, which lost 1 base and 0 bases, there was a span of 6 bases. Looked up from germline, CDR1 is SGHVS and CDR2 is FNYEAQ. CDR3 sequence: CASSLGDMNTEAFF. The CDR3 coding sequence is TGTGCCAGCAGCTTAGGGGACATGAACACTGAAGCTTTCTTT. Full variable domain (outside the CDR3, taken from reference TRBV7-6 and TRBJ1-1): GAGVSQSPRYKVTKRGQDVALRCDPISGHVSLYWYRQALGQGPEFLTYFNYEAQQDKSGLPNDRFSAERPEGSISTLTIQRTEQRDSAMYRCASSLGDMNTEAFFGQGTRLTVV.

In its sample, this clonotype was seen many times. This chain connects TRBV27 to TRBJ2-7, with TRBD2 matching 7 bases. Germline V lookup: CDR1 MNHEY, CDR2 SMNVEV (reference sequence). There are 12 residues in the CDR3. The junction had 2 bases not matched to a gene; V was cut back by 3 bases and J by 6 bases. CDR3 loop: CASSFGGSEQYV. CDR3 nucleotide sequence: TGTGCCAGCAGTTTCGGGGGGAGCGAGCAGTACGTC.

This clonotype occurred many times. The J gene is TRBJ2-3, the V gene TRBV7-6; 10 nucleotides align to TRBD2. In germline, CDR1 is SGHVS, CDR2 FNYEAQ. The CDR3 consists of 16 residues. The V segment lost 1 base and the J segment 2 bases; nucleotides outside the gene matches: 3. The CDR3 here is CASSLGTSGITDTQYF. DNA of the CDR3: TGTGCCAGCAGCTTAGGGACTAGCGGTATCACAGATACGCAGTATTTT.

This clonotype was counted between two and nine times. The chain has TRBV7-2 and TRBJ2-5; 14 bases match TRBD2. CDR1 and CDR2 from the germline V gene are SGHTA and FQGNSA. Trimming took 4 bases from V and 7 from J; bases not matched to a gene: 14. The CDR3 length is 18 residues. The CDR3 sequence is CASSSGTSGGAFLGTQYF. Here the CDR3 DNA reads TGTGCCAGCAGCTCCGGGACTAGCGGGGGCGCGTTTCTTGGGACCCAGTACTTC.

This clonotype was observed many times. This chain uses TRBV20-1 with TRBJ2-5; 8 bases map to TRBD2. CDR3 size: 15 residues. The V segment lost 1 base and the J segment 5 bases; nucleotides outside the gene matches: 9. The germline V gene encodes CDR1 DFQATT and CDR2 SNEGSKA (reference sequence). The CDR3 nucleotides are TGCAGTGCTAGAGTTCGGGGGGGCGTTGGGGAGACCCAGTACTTC. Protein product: CSARVRGGVGETQYF.

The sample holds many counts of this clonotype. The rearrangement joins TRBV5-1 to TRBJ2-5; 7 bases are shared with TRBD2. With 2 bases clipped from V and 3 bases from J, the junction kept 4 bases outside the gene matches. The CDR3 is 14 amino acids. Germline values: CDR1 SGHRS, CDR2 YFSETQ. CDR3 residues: CASSFRDYKETQYF. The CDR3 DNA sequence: TGCGCCAGCAGCTTCCGGGACTATAAAGAGACCCAGTACTTC.

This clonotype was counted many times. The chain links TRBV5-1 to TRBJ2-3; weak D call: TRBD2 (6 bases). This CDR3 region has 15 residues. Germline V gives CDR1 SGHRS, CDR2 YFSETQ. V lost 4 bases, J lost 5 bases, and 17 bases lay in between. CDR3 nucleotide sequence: TGCGCCAGCAGCACAAGGACTAACCCCCTAGATACGCAGTATTTT. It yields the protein CASSTRTNPLDTQYF.

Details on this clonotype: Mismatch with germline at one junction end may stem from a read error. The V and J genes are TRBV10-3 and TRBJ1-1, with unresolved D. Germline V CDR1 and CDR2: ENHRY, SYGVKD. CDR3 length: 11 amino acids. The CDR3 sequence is CATSESSEAFF. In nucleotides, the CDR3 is TGTGCCACCAGTGAGTCCTCTGAAGCTTTCTTT.

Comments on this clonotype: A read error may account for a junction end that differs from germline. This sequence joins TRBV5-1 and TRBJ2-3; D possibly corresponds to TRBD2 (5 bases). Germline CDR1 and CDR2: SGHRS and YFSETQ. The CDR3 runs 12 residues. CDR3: CASSLGGDTQCF. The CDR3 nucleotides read TGCGCCAGCAGCTTGGGGGGAGATACGCAGTGTTTT.

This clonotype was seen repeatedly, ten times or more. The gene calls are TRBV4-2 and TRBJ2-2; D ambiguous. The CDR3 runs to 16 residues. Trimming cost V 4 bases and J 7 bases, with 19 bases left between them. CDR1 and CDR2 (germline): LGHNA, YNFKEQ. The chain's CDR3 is CASSPLQIVEVGELFF. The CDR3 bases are TGTGCCAGCAGCCCCCTCCAAATAGTCGAGGTCGGGGAGCTGTTTTTT.

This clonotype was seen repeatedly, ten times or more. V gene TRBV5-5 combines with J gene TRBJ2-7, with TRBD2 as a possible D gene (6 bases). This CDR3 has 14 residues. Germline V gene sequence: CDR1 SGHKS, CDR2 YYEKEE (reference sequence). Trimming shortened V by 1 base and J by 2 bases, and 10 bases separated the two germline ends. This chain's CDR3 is CASSLTGETYEQYV. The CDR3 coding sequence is TGTGCCAGCAGCTTGACGGGGGAGACCTACGAGCAGTACGTC.

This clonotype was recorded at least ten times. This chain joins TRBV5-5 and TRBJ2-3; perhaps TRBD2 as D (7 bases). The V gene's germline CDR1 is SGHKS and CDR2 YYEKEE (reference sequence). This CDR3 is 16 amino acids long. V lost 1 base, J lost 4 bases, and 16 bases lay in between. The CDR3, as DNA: TGTGCCAGCAGCTTGTTGGGCGGGGGCCCCGCAGATACGCAGTATTTT. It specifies CASSLLGGGPADTQYF.

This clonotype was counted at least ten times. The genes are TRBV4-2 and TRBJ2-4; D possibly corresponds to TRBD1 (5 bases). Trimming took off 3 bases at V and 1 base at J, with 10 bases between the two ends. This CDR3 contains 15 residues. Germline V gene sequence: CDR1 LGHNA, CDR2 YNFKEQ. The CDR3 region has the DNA TGTGCCAGCAGCCATCAGACAGAGGCCAAAAACATTCAGTACTTC. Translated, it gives CASSHQTEAKNIQYF.

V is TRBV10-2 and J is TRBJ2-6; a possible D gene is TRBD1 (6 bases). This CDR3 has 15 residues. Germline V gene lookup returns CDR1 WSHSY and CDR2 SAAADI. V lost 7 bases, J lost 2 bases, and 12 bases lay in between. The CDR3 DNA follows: TGCGCCAGCACCCGGGCAGGGGCTGGGGCCAACGTCCTGACTTTC. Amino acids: CASTRAGAGANVLTF.

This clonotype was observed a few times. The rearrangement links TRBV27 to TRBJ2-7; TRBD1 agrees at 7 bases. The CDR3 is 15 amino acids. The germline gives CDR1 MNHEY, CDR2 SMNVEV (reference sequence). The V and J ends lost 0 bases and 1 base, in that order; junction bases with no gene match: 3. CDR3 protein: CASSLSWDRSYEQYF. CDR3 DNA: TGTGCCAGCAGTTTATCGTGGGACAGATCCTACGAGCAGTACTTC.

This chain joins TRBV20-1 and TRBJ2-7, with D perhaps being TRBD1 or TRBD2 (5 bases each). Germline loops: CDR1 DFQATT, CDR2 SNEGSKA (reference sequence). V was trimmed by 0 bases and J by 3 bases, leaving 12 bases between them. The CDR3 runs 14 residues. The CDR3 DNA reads TGCAGTGCTAGAGATGGGACGGATTACTACGAGCAGTACTTC. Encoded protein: CSARDGTDYYEQYF.

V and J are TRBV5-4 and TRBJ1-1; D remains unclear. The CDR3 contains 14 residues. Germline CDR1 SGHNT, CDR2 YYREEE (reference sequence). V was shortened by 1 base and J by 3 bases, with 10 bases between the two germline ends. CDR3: CASSLPVRDTEAFF. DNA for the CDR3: TGTGCCAGCAGCTTGCCCGTTCGAGACACTGAAGCTTTCTTT.

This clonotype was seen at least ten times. The CDR3: CASSYGPPDYGYTF. CDR3 nucleotide sequence: TGTGCCAGCAGTTACGGACCGCCGGACTATGGCTACACCTTC. The gene calls are TRBV12-3 or TRBV12-4 and TRBJ1-2; the D is unclear. Trimming stripped 4 bases from V and 3 bases from J, with 12 bases between. This CDR3 region has 14 residues.

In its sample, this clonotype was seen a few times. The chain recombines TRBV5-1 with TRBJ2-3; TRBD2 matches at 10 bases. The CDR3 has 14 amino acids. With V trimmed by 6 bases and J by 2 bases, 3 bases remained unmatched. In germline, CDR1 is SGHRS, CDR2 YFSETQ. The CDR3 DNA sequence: TGCGCCAGCAAAGCGGGGGGGCCCACAGATACGCAGTATTTT. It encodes CASKAGGPTDTQYF.

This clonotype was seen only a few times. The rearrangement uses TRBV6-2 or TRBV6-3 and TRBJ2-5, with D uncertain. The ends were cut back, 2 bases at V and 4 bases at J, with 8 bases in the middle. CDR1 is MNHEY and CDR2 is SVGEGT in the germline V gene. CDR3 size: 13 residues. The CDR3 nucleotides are TGTGCCAGCAGTTACGACGGCTTAGAGACCCAGTACTTC. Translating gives CASSYDGLETQYF.